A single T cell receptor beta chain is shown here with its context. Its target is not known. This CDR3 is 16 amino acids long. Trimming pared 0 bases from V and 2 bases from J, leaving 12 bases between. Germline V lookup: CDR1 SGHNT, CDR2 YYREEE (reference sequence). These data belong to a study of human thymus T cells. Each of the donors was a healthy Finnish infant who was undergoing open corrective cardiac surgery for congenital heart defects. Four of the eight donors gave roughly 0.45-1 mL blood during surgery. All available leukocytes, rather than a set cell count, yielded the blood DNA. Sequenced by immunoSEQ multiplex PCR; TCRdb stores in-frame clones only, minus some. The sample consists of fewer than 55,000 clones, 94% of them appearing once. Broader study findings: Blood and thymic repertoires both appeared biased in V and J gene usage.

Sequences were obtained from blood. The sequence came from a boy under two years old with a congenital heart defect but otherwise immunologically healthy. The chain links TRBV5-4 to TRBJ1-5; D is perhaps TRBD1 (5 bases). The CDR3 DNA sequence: TGTGCCAGCAGCTTGGAACCCGGGGGGGGCAATCAGCCCCAGCATTTT. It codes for CASSLEPGGGNQPQHF. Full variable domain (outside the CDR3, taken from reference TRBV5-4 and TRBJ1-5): ETGVTQSPTHLIKTRGQQVTLRCSSQSGHNTVSWYQQALGQGPQFIFQYYREEENGRGNFPPRFSGLQFPNYSSELNVNALELDDSALYLCASSLEPGGGNQPQHFGDGTRLSIL.